This paragraph reports one T cell receptor beta chain. CDR3 length equals 15 residues. Germline V gives CDR1 MNHEY, CDR2 SVGAGI. V was pared by 0 bases and J by 12 bases, with 17 bases between. The data derive from a study of blood T cell repertoires in COVID-19. Measured with immunoSEQ multiplex PCR; TCRdb has only the in-frame clones, and not every one. The sample has fewer than 450,000 clones, about 87% seen once. This receptor was obtained from a woman between 45 and 60 years old with COVID-19, enrolled during active disease. The sequencing sample was made of peripheral blood. V is TRBV6-5 and J is TRBJ1-4, with TRBD1 as a possible D gene (6 bases). The CDR3 coding sequence is TGTGCCAGCAGTTACTCACGGCAGGGGTCCGGGGAACTGTTTTTT. Protein: CASSYSRQGSGELFF.